This TCR beta chain originates from a study of OX40 agonist ivuxolimab in advanced cancers. Study-level points and caveats: The CD4+ and CD8+ T cells in the blood had expanded clonally by week 6 at 0.1 to 3.0 mg/kg.

Trimming removed 2 bases from V and 6 bases from J, with 8 bases in between. There are 13 residues in the CDR3. Looked up from germline, CDR1 is LNHDA and CDR2 is SQIVND (reference sequence). Assay: immunoSEQ multiplex PCR; the TCRdb copy retains only in-frame clones and omits some. The sample shows around 61,000 clones, approximately 84% of them seen only once. This clone appeared a few times. Its specificity is not known. This TCR was sampled from an adult with an advanced solid tumor such as melanoma, head and neck, liver or kidney cancer. The material sequenced was CD4+ or CD8+ T cells sorted from blood, taken in a trial of the OX40 agonist ivuxolimab. This chain joins TRBV19 and TRBJ1-5; no firm D call. In nucleotides, the CDR3 is TGTGCCAGTAGTATACAGAACGGTCAGCCCCAGCATTTT. It yields the protein CASSIQNGQPQHF.